The TCR beta chain described here comes from a study of shared clonotypes between healthy human individuals. A remark on this clone: At the DNA level, this CDR3 is encoded by other sequences in the same sample as well.

The V and J ends lost 4 bases and 4 bases respectively, with 12 bases between them. The CDR3 sequence is 14 residues long. Germline V gene sequence: CDR1 SGHRS, CDR2 YFSETQ. The test was conducted at deep level. The protocol was immunoSEQ multiplex PCR, while the TCRdb copy is restricted to in-frame clones and leaves out a portion. The sample holds some 2,000,000 clones, 90% to 96% seen once. This sequence originates from a man between 18 and 35 years old in good health. Sequenced material: naive CD4+ T cells sorted from blood. As to subset: CD45RA+ positively selected. The chain recombines TRBV5-1 with TRBJ2-1, with D tentatively TRBD2 (6 bases). For the CDR3, the DNA is TGCGCCAGCAGCCCGGGGACTGAATACAATGAGCAGTTCTTC. This sequence encodes CASSPGTEYNEQFF. Full variable domain (rest looked up from reference TRBV5-1 and TRBJ2-1): KAGVTQTPRYLIKTRGQQVTLSCSPISGHRSVSWYQQTPGQGLQFLFEYFSETQRNKGNFPGRFSGRQFSNSRSEMNVSTLELGDSALYLCASSPGTEYNEQFFGPGTRLTVL.